The rows below give T cell receptor beta chains drawn from one sample of a study of identical twins. A single record per CDR3 protein comes from TCRdb applying MiXCR to the 5' RACE reads. The sample holds about 530,000 distinct CDR3 sequences, 20% to 25% seen once. These data also featured in a second study, about yellow fever vaccine responses in identical twins.

Sequenced input: CD4+ T cells sorted from blood. These receptors originate from a woman aged 18-29 years in good health. Each CDR3 is given with its conserved first and last residue. Each record gives: J gene, V gene, D gene, clone size, CDR3 protein, CDR3 DNA. The D gene is left open where the match is weak. For some rows the clone size is stated as once, few or many, or as a class when expanded; others skip it.

TRBJ1-1 TRBV18 - - CASSPSGARTEAFF TGTGCCAGCTCCCCTTCCGGGGCCCGGACTGAAGCTTTCTTT
TRBJ2-1 TRBV7-9 TRBD2 few CASSLPWLAGDNEQFF TGTGCCAGCAGCCTCCCATGGCTAGCGGGGGACAATGAGCAGTTCTTC
TRBJ2-5 TRBV12-3/TRBV12-4 - few CASREQRYQETQYF TGTGCCAGCAGGGAACAGCGATACCAAGAGACCCAGTACTTC
TRBJ2-2 TRBV5-7 TRBD2 few CASSLERGDDTGELFF TGTGCCAGCAGCTTGGAACGGGGGGACGACACCGGGGAGCTGTTTTTT
TRBJ2-3 TRBV10-2 TRBD1 - CASTRPGQGADTQYF TGCGCCAGCACCAGACCGGGACAGGGTGCAGATACGCAGTATTTT
TRBJ2-3 TRBV10-2 TRBD2 - CASSDPHTLAGGTDTQYF TGCGCCAGCAGTGACCCCCATACTCTAGCGGGGGGCACAGATACGCAGTATTTT
TRBJ1-2 TRBV7-9 - many CASRDPVSNYGYTF TGTGCCAGCAGGGACCCAGTTTCTAACTATGGCTACACCTTC
TRBJ2-5 TRBV11-1 - - CASSFGPGARETQYF TGTGCCAGCAGCTTTGGCCCCGGGGCGAGAGAGACCCAGTACTTC
TRBJ2-7 TRBV10-3 TRBD1 - CAISDAARTGGFYEQYF TGTGCCATCAGTGACGCCGCGCGGACAGGGGGCTTCTACGAGCAGTACTTC
TRBJ2-5 TRBV5-1 - - CASSASSGTLGDRETQYF TGCGCCAGCAGCGCGTCCTCCGGGACCCTTGGGGATAGAGAGACCCAGTACTTC
TRBJ2-3 TRBV6-5 - once CASSYSGRSTDTQYF TGTGCCAGCAGTTACTCGGGCAGAAGCACAGATACGCAGTATTTT
TRBJ2-1 TRBV4-2 TRBD2 - CASSGTSGREVRDEQFF TGTGCCAGCTCCGGGACTAGCGGGAGGGAAGTCAGGGATGAGCAGTTCTTC
TRBJ1-5 TRBV12-3/TRBV12-4 - few CASSLDSGEGGQPQHF TGTGCCAGCAGTTTAGATTCGGGGGAAGGTGGCCAGCCCCAGCATTTT
TRBJ2-1 TRBV7-9 TRBD1 - CASSQGQGGWTEQFF TGTGCCAGCAGCCAGGGACAGGGGGGGTGGACTGAGCAGTTCTTC
TRBJ2-7 TRBV7-2 TRBD1 few CASSLYGTGIYEQYF TGTGCCAGCAGCTTATATGGGACAGGGATCTACGAGCAGTACTTC
TRBJ2-2 TRBV5-1 - few CASSTESVITGELFF TGCGCCAGCAGCACCGAATCGGTGATCACCGGGGAGCTGTTTTTT
TRBJ2-5 TRBV29-1 - few CSVRKGLGRETQYF TGCAGCGTCCGGAAGGGTTTAGGTCGGGAGACCCAGTACTTC
TRBJ2-3 TRBV27 - - CASSLKGNTDTQYF TGTGCCAGCAGTTTAAAGGGAAACACAGATACGCAGTATTTT
TRBJ2-4 TRBV5-6 - - CASSLGPTAKNIQYF TGTGCCAGCAGCTTGGGCCCGACGGCCAAAAACATTCAGTACTTC
TRBJ1-1 TRBV5-1 - few CASSGDTNTEAFF TGCGCCAGCAGCGGAGACACGAACACTGAAGCTTTCTTT
TRBJ2-7 TRBV3-1 - once CASSPTAISYEQYF TGTGCCAGCAGCCCTACGGCTATCTCCTACGAGCAGTACTTC
TRBJ2-1 TRBV10-1 TRBD2 once CASSEVRGGYNEQFF TGCGCCAGCAGTGAGGTGAGGGGAGGGTACAATGAGCAGTTCTTC
TRBJ2-7 TRBV5-1 TRBD1 few CASSSPGQGGYEQYF TGCGCCAGCAGCTCCCCGGGACAGGGGGGGTACGAGCAGTACTTC
TRBJ2-3 TRBV7-8 TRBD1 few CASSTQGVTDTQYF TGTGCCAGCAGCACACAGGGGGTGACGGATACGCAGTATTTT
TRBJ2-7 TRBV5-1 TRBD2 - CASSPTSGSMAYEQYF TGCGCCAGCAGCCCGACTAGCGGATCCATGGCCTACGAGCAGTACTTC
TRBJ2-3 TRBV13 - - CASSDRGARTDTQYF TGTGCCAGCAGCGATAGGGGTGCTCGGACAGATACGCAGTATTTT
TRBJ2-3 TRBV20-1 TRBD2 few CSAPLAAGVDTQYF TGCAGTGCTCCACTAGCGGCAGGGGTAGATACGCAGTATTTT
TRBJ1-6 TRBV20-1 TRBD1 - CSADHRGEYNSPLHF TGCAGTGCGGACCACAGGGGGGAGTATAATTCACCCCTCCACTTT
TRBJ2-3 TRBV20-1 TRBD1 few CSARGGQASDTQYF TGCAGTGCTAGAGGCGGACAGGCCTCCGATACGCAGTATTTT
TRBJ2-2 TRBV3-1 - - CASCQALRITGELFF TGTGCCAGCTGCCAAGCCCTACGGATTACCGGGGAGCTGTTTTTT
TRBJ2-7 TRBV28 TRBD2 - CASSSPTSGNYEQYF TGTGCCAGCAGTTCCCCCACTAGCGGAAACTACGAGCAGTACTTC
TRBJ2-3 TRBV6-2/TRBV6-3 TRBD2 - CASRNQGLAGVWSDTQYF TGTGCCAGCAGAAATCAGGGACTAGCGGGAGTGTGGTCAGATACGCAGTATTTT
TRBJ2-1 TRBV25-1 - - CASSGGLGGNEQFF TGTGCCAGCAGTGGAGGGCTGGGGGGCAATGAGCAGTTCTTC
TRBJ2-1 TRBV4-2 TRBD2 - CASSQDPGTSGRTDYNEQFF TGTGCCAGCAGCCAGGACCCCGGGACTAGCGGGAGGACCGACTACAATGAGCAGTTCTTC
TRBJ1-2 TRBV20-1 - - CSAKREVLTF TGCAGTGCTAAAAGGGAAGTTTTAACCTTC
TRBJ2-7 TRBV9 - few CASSVGQTNSYEQYF TGTGCCAGCAGCGTAGGACAGACGAACTCCTACGAGCAGTACTTC
TRBJ1-1 TRBV18 - - CASSPQPGLMGSEAFF TGTGCCAGCTCACCACAACCGGGGCTGATGGGCTCTGAAGCTTTCTTT
TRBJ2-5 TRBV3-1 TRBD1 - CASSQLQGIFQETQYF TGTGCCAGCAGCCAACTACAGGGGATCTTCCAAGAGACCCAGTACTTC
TRBJ2-7 TRBV10-3 TRBD2 - CAIRSTSGRGGLSSYEQYF TGTGCCATCAGGTCGACAAGCGGGAGAGGGGGACTTAGCTCCTACGAGCAGTACTTC
TRBJ1-1 TRBV2 - few CASSVTFRGDTEAFF TGTGCCAGCAGCGTTACGTTCCGAGGAGACACTGAAGCTTTCTTT
TRBJ2-1 TRBV7-9 - - CASSLALALTGNEQFF TGTGCCAGCAGCTTAGCGCTAGCACTCACGGGGAATGAGCAGTTCTTC
TRBJ1-1 TRBV18 TRBD1 - CASSPPGGWITEAFF TGTGCCAGCTCCCCCCCAGGGGGATGGATCACTGAAGCTTTCTTT
TRBJ2-1 TRBV5-1 - - CASSSNGLYNEQFF TGCGCCAGCAGCTCAAATGGACTGTACAATGAGCAGTTCTTC
TRBJ2-7 TRBV15 - - CATSRDLSGEQYF TGTGCCACCAGCAGAGACCTTTCCGGCGAGCAGTACTTC
TRBJ2-1 TRBV28 TRBD2 many CASSKTSGRPQTYNEQFF TGTGCCAGCAGCAAGACTAGCGGGAGGCCCCAAACTTACAATGAGCAGTTCTTC